What follows describes a single TCR beta chain. Its recognized antigen is unknown. No base-level quality is on record; no much larger clone is a single base apart. Library preparation was by the immunoSEQ multiplex PCR assay. Not all clones reach the TCRdb copy of this immuneACCESS table, which keeps in-frame sequences only. Checked studies attribute under half of the gap to unresolved V genes and leave the rest unexplained. Here the sample has about 83,000 clones; approximately 96% occur a single time. The top ten clonotypes cover around 0.31% of the sample. This entry comes from a study of technical replicates of blood from a handful of donors (dated by TCRdb to about 2017). In the germline V gene, CDR1 corresponds to SQVTM and CDR2 to ANQGSEA. Inclusive of the bounding cysteine and phenylalanine, the CDR3 is 11 residues long. Only CDR3 DNA is held: 33 bases, read in frame from base 1. V is pared back by 0 bases and J by 8 bases, with 7 bases lying between the germline termini.

The chain is made from TRBV29-1 and TRBJ1-2; no D gene can be assigned with confidence. The sample consisted of T cells isolated from PBMCs. The receptor's source is a human donor in good health. The DNA reads TGCAGCGTTGAAGAAGAGAGCGGCTACACCTTC. It codes for CSVEEESGYTF.